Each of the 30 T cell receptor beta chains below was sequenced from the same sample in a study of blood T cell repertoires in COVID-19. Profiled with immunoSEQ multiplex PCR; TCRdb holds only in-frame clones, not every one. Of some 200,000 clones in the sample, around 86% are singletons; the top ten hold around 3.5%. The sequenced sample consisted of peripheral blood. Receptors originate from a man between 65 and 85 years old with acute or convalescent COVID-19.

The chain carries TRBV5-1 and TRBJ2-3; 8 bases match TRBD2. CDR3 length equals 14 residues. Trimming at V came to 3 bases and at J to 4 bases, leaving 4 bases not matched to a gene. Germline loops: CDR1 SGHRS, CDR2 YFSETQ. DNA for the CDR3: TGCGCCAGCAGCTCACTAGCGGCGGCAGATACGCAGTATTTT. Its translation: CASSSLAAADTQYF.

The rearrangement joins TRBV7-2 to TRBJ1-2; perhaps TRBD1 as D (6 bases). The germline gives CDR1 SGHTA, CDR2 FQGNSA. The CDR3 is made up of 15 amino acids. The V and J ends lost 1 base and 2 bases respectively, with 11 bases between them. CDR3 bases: TGTGCCAGCAGCTTAGGCACAGGGATGAACTATGGCTACACCTTC. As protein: CASSLGTGMNYGYTF.

The CDR3 loop is CASSSGQGKYEQYF. The CDR3 bases are TGTGCCAGCAGCTCTGGACAGGGGAAGTACGAGCAGTACTTC. The rearrangement joins TRBV21-1 to TRBJ2-7; TRBD1 reflects the table's D call only, with no check against the DNA. TRBV21-1 is marked as a pseudogene. The CDR3 covers 14 residues.

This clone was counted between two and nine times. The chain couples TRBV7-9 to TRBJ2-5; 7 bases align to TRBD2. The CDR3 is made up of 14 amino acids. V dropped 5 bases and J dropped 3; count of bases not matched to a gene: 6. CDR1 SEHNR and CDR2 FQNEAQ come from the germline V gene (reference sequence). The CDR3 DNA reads TGTGCCAGCAGCCCGACCCTAGCGGAAGAGACCCAGTACTTC. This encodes CASSPTLAEETQYF.

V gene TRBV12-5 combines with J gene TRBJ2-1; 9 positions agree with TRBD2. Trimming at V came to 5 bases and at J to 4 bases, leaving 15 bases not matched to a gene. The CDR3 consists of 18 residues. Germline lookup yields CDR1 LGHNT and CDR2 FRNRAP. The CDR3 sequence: CASGPPLDDSGGYNEQFF. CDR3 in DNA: TGTGCTAGTGGTCCCCCTTTGGATGATAGCGGGGGTTACAATGAGCAGTTCTTC.

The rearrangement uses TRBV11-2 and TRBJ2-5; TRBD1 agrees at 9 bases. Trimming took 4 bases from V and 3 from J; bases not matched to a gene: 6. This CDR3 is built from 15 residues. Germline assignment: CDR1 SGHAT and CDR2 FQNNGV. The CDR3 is CASSSWDREEETQYF. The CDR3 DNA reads TGTGCCAGCAGCTCCTGGGACAGGGAGGAAGAGACCCAGTACTTC.

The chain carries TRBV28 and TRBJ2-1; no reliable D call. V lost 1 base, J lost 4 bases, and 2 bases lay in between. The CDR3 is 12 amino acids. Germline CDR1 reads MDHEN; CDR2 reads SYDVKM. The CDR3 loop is CASSLSYNEQFF. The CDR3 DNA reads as TGTGCCAGCAGTTTATCTTACAATGAGCAGTTCTTC.

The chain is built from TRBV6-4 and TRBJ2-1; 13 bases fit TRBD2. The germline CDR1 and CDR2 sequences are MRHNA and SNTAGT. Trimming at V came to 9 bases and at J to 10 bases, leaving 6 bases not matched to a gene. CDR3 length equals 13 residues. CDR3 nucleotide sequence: TGTGCCAGAGGACTAGCGGGAGTTGACGAGCAGTTCTTC. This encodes CARGLAGVDEQFF.

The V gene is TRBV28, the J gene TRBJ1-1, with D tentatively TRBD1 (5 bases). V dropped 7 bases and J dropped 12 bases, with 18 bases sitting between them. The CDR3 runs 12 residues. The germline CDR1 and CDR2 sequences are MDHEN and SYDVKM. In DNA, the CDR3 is TGTGCCAGCACTAGTCGCGGCCAGGGCCCTTTCTTT. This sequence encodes CASTSRGQGPFF.

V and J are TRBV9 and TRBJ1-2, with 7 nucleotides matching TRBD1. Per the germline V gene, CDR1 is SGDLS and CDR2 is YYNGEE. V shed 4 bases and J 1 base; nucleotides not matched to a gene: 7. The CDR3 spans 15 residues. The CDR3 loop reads CASSPHRGFNYGYTF. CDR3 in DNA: TGTGCCAGCAGCCCACACAGGGGTTTTAACTATGGCTACACCTTC. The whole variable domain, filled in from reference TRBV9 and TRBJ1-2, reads DSGVTQTPKHLITATGQRVTLRCSPRSGDLSVYWYQQSLDQGLQFLIQYYNGEERAKGNILERFSAQQFPDLHSELNLSSLELGDSALYFCASSPHRGFNYGYTFGSGTRLTVV.

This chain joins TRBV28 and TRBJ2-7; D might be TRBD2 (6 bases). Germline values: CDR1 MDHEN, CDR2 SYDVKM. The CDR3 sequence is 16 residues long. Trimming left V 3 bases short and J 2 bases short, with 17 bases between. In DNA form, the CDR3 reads TGTGCCAGCAGTTTTCGGGCGGGGACCGCGGCCTACGAGCAGTACTTC. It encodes CASSFRAGTAAYEQYF.

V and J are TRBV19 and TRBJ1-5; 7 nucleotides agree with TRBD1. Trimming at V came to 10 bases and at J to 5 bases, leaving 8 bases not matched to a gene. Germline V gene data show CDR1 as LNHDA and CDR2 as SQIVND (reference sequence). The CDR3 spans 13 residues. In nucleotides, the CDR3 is TGTGCCACCCGACAGGGAGGATATCAGCCCCAGCATTTT. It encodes CATRQGGYQPQHF.

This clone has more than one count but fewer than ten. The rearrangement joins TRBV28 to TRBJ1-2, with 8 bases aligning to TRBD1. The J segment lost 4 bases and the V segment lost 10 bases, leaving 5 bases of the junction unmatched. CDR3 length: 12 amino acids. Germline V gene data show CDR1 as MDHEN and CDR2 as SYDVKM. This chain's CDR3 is CATWTGSYGYTF. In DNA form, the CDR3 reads TGTGCCACATGGACAGGGAGCTATGGCTACACCTTC.

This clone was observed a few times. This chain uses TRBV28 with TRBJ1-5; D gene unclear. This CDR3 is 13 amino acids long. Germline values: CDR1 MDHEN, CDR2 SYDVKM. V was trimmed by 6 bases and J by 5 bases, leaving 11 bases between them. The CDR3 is CASRVQTHQPQHF. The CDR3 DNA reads TGTGCCAGCAGGGTACAGACCCATCAGCCCCAGCATTTT.

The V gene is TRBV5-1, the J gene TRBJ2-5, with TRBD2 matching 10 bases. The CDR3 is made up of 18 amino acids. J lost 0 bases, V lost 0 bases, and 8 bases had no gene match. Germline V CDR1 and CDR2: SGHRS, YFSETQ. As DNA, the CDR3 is TGCGCCAGCAGCTTGGGGTTAGCGGGGGGCCTATACCAAGAGACCCAGTACTTC. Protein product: CASSLGLAGGLYQETQYF.

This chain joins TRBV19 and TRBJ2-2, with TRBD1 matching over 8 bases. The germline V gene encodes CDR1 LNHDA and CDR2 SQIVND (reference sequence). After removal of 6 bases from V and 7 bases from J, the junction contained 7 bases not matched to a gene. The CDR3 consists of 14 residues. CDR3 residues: CASRSIQGVGELFF. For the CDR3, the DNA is TGTGCCAGTAGATCCATACAGGGGGTCGGGGAGCTGTTTTTT.

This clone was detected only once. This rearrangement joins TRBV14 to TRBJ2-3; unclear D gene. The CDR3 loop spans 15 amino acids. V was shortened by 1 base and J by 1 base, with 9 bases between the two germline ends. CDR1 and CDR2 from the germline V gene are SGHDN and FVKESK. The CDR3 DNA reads TGTGCCAGCAGCCAAGTGACTGGCGGCACAGATACGCAGTATTTT. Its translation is CASSQVTGGTDTQYF.

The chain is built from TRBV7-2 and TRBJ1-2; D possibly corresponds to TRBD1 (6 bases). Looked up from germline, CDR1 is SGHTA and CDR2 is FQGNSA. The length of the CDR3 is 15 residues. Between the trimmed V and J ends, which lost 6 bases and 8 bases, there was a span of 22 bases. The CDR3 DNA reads TGTGCCAGCAGTCCTCCAGGGGCCACTCTTCTAGGCTACACCTTC. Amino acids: CASSPPGATLLGYTF.

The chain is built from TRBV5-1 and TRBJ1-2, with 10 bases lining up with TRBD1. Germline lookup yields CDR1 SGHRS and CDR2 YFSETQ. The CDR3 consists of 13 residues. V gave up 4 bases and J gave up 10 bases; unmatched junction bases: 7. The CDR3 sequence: CASSLGTGDAYTF. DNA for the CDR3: TGCGCCAGCAGCCTCGGGACAGGGGACGCCTACACCTTC.

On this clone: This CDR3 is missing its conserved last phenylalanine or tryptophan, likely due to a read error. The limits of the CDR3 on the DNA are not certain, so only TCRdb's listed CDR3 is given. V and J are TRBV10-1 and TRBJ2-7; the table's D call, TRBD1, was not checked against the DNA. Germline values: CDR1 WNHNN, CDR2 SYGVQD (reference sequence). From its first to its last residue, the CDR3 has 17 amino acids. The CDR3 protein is CASSDRGTRIQSTSSTS.

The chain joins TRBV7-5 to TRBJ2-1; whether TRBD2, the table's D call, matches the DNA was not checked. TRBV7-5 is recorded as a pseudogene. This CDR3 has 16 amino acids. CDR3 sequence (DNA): TGTGTCAGAAGCTTTATAGCGGCTCCCACCAACAATGAGCAGTTCTTC. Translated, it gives CVRSFIAAPTNNEQFF.

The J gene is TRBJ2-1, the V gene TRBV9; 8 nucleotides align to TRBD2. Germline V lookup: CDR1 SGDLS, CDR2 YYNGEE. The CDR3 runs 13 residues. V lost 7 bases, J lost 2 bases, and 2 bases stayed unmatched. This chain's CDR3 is CASSSGPYNEQFF. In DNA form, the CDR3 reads TGTGCCAGCTCTAGCGGGCCCTACAATGAGCAGTTCTTC. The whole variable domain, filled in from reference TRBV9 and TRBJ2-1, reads DSGVTQTPKHLITATGQRVTLRCSPRSGDLSVYWYQQSLDQGLQFLIQYYNGEERAKGNILERFSAQQFPDLHSELNLSSLELGDSALYFCASSSGPYNEQFFGPGTRLTVL.

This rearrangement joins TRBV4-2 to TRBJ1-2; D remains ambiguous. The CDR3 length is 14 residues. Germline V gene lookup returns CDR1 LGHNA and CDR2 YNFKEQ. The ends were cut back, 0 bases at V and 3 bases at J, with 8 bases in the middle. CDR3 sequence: CASSQDLDYYGYTF. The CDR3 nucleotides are TGTGCCAGCAGCCAAGATTTAGACTACTATGGCTACACCTTC.

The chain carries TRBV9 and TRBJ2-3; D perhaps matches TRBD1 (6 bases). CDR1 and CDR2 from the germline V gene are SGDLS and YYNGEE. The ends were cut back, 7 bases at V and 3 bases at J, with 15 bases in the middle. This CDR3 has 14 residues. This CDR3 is CASQRQERTDTQYF. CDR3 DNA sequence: TGTGCCAGCCAACGACAGGAGCGAACAGATACGCAGTATTTT. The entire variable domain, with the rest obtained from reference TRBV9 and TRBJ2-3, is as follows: DSGVTQTPKHLITATGQRVTLRCSPRSGDLSVYWYQQSLDQGLQFLIQYYNGEERAKGNILERFSAQQFPDLHSELNLSSLELGDSALYFCASQRQERTDTQYFGPGTRLTVL.

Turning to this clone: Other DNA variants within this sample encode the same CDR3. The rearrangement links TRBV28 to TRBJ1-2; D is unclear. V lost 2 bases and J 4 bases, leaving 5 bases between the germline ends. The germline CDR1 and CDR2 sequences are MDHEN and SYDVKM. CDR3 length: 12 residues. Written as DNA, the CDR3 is TGTGCCAGCAGTTTACGGGGCTATGGCTACACCTTC. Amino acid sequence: CASSLRGYGYTF.

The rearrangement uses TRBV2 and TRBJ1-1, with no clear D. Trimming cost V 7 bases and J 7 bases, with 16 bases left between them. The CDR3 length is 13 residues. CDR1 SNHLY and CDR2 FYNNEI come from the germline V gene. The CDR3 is CASNDGTAREAFF. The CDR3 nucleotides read TGTGCCAGCAATGACGGAACAGCCCGTGAAGCTTTCTTT.

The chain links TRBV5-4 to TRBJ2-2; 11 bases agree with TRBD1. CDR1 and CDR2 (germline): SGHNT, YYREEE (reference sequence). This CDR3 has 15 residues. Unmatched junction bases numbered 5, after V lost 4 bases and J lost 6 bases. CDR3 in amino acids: CASSGTGGVPGELFF. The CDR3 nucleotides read TGTGCCAGCAGCGGGACAGGGGGGGTTCCCGGGGAGCTGTTTTTT.

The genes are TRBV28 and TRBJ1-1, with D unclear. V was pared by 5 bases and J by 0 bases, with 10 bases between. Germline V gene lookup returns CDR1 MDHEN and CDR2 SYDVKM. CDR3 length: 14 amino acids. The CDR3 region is CASSPRALNTEAFF. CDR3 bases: TGTGCCAGCAGTCCGCGCGCCTTGAACACTGAAGCTTTCTTT. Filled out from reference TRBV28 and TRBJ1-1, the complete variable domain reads DVKVTQSSRYLVKRTGEKVFLECVQDMDHENMFWYRQDPGLGLRLIYFSYDVKMKEKGDIPEGYSVSREKKERFSLILESASTNQTSMYLCASSPRALNTEAFFGQGTRLTVV.

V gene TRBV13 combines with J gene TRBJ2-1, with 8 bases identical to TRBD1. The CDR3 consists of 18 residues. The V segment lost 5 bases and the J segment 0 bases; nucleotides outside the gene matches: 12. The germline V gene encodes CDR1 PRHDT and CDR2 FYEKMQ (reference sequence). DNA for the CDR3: TGTGCCAGCAGCCTGGACCGGGACAGGTTTTCCTCCTACAATGAGCAGTTCTTC. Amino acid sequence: CASSLDRDRFSSYNEQFF.

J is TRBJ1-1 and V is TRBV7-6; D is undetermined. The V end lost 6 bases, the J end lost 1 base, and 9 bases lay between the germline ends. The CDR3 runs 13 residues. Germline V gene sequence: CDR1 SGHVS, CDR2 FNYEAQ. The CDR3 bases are TGTGCCAGCAGATTTCGGGAGAACACTGAAGCTTTCTTT. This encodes CASRFRENTEAFF.